This TCR beta chain emerged from a study of PD-1 blockade in classical Hodgkin lymphoma (dated by TCRdb to between 2020 and 2021). Regarding the research as a whole: Nivolumab dosing was 3 mg/kg intravenously every 2 weeks, continuing until either disease progression or unacceptable toxicity. The study used TCR beta sequencing and CyTOF to define a peripheral blood immune signature of response to PD-1 blockade in classical Hodgkin lymphoma.

What the research found in general, with its limitations: Patients starting nivolumab less than 1 year after ASCT had lower diversity and were excluded from later analyses to avoid confounding by immune reconstitution. Baseline diversity similar to that of newly diagnosed patients was observed in trial patients achieving complete response, whereas significantly lower diversity was observed in partial responders and progressors. The study covered only a single clinical trial cohort, and the causes of the repertoire differences, possibly disease activity or prior therapy, were still not defined. Baseline TCR diversity was reported to be lower in newly diagnosed patients than in healthy donors and to be lower still in relapsed/refractory patients. By C4D1, a significant rise was seen in CD4+ TCR diversity but not in CD8+ TCR diversity (p=0.0027 vs p=0.16), and the rise was most apparent among complete responders (p=0.02).

Based on the germline V gene (reference sequence), the CDR1 and CDR2 sequences are SGHNT and YYREEE. From its cysteine to its phenylalanine, the CDR3 spans 16 amino acids. Kept here is only the CDR3 DNA, which spans 48 bases and is read in frame from base 1. Deletion took 2 bases off V and 0 bases off J, with a span of 12 bases between the germline ends. The time point label on this specimen signifies: cycle 2 day 1 (C2D1) of nivolumab. Relapse after autologous stem cell transplantation had occurred in all trial patients, and cohorts A, B and C were distinguished by prior brentuximab vedotin exposure. A total of 50 to 70 patients with relapsed/refractory classical Hodgkin lymphoma made up the trial cohort, and each patient's best overall response was complete response, partial response or progressive disease. Single-agent nivolumab was administered to trial patients in the multi-cohort phase II CheckMate 205 trial. Best overall response was determined by an independent review committee according to the 2007 International Working Group response criteria. Trial PBMCs were collected just before the start of nivolumab (C1D1) and during therapy at cycle 2 day 1 and cycle 4 day 1. Peripheral blood was collected in 8 mL Vacutainer Cell Preparation Tubes, from which PBMCs were isolated by centrifugation and then cryopreserved.

Genomic DNA was isolated using the Qiagen DNeasy kit from unsorted PBMCs as well as from negatively selected CD4+ and CD8+ fractions. TCR beta CDR3 regions were amplified by immunoSEQ multiplex PCR using primers annealing to V and J segments. Amplification bias was minimized using a synthetic immune receptor repertoire, and residual bias was removed computationally after sequencing. The paper's processing steps were these. Repertoire diversity was quantified as the Shannon entropy index using custom Python scripts. Unsorted, CD4+ and CD8+ repertoires were analyzed separately, except in combined analyses where CD4+ and CD8+ sequences were merged in silico. A clone counted as expanded when the clone's frequency after treatment rose at least 2-fold relative to C1D1, and clones undetected at baseline were given a pseudocount of 0.5. Singleton clones were defined as clones with 0 or 1 copy at C1D1, and non-singleton clones were defined as clones with 2 or more copies. Clones expanded in unsorted samples were labelled as CD4+, CD8+ or unknown by matching protein sequences in sorted samples from the same patient. Wilcoxon tests were applied to paired samples to test diversity changes from C1D1 to C4D1. As stored in TCRdb, this immuneACCESS dataset retains in-frame rearrangements with V and J assigned. A fraction of the clones does not appear; measured against another copy, unresolved V genes explain less than half of the discrepancy, and the remainder lacks a known reason. V, J and clone size are taken as reported in that table, and D and trimming were inferred from the DNA itself. The sample data list 100,000 to 120,000 clones, and about 88% of these were observed just once. The ten largest make up 20% of the sample.

Turning to this clone: What antigen it recognizes has not been identified. The record has no base qualities; no much larger clone is one base away.

The chain employs TRBV5-4 and TRBJ1-3; TRBD1 is a possible D gene, resting on 5 matching bases. The sample in question was peripheral blood mononuclear cells (PBMCs), obtained before the second cycle of nivolumab. This receptor was identified in a human donor with classical Hodgkin lymphoma. CDR3 loop: CASSFYRYSSGNTIYF. At the DNA level, the sequence is TGTGCCAGCAGCTTCTACAGGTACAGCTCTGGAAACACCATATATTTT.